The present entry profiles one T cell receptor (beta chain) with its context. This clone occurred a few times. This clone's antigen is unknown. Per-base qualities were not stored, and no clone one base away is much larger. TCR CDR3 regions were amplified from genomic DNA by multiplex PCR using the deep immunoSEQ assay. Extracted genomic DNA from each cell subset was spread evenly across all wells of several immunoSEQ 96-well plates, with each plate serving as a replicate. For sorted subsets, approximately 210 ng of genomic DNA, equivalent to 25,000 to 35,000 T cell genomes, went into each replicate PCR. Purified libraries were measured with a Qubit 3.0 fluorometer, size-checked on a Bioanalyzer 2100, and measured again with the KAPA Library Quantification kit. A separate single-read 150-cycle Illumina NextSeq 550 flow cell was used to sequence each immunoSEQ 96-well plate. The authors' pipeline ran thus. Because the immunoSEQ output held only junctional sequences and lacked quality scores, the filtering could not match the filtering applied to full-length reads. Sequences were annotated with PyIR, a Python wrapper for IgBLAST v1.9, using IMGT germline references to assign V/J genes and CDR3. Reads with weak V/J assignments (E-value above 1e-6), missing CDR3, stop codons, out-of-frame junctions, or ambiguous translated residues were removed. V3J clonotypes were defined by identical inferred V gene, J gene, and CDR3 amino acid sequence. The percentage overlap between two repertoires was calculated by dividing the number of shared unique clonotypes by the size of the smaller repertoire. Repertoire richness was assessed with RTK rarefaction, the Chao1 estimator, and Recon v2.1 estimates of unobserved clonotypes. Generation probabilities for all TCRbeta clonotypes obtained by the gDNA method from a few donors were computed using OLGA. Sourced from immuneACCESS, this table was stored by TCRdb with only in-frame sequences that have V and J called. A share of the clones is absent; for the studies checked, an unresolved V gene accounts for under half, and the remainder has no known explanation. V and J calls and clone size follow that table, whereas D and trimming were derived from the DNA. In this sample the table shows over a million clones, more than 95% of which occur a single time. Roughly 1.2% of the sample lies in the top ten.

The data were taken from a study of shared clonotypes between healthy human individuals (dated by TCRdb to the early 2020s). Study-level background: A few men and a couple of women, aged 18 to 49 years, made up the cohort. For each donor, three plates each were used for CD4 naive and CD4 memory, two plates were used for CD8 naive, and one plate was used for CD8 memory. Blood TCR repertoires of five healthy adults were deeply sequenced to estimate repertoire size and the extent of clonotype sharing between individuals. To increase sequencing depth and limit assay-specific biases, different laboratories used diverse techniques to prepare libraries and sequence TCR repertoires. Per donor, leukapheresis produced somewhere between about 0.94 and 9 billion PBMCs.

On the study overall, not on this receptor specifically: Across four donors, 5% to 6% of naive CD4, approximately 3.6% of naive CD8, roughly 2.3% of memory CD4, and about 0.44% of memory CD8 clonotypes were shared. The genetic and exposure-history diversity represented was limited by the small number of donors. Compared with non-shared clonotypes, clonotypes shared by all four sorted-subset donors had higher generation probabilities. Rarefaction of sorted-subset datasets indicated incomplete sequencing despite the large sequencing depth. Naive subsets generally had larger estimated clonotype richness than memory subsets. Based on pairwise subsampling, the degree of clonotype sharing among donors was expected to be affected by sequencing depth. Only blood was sampled, and tissue TCR repertoires likely differ from those in blood.

The donors were healthy, HIV-negative adults who had no recently reported acute infections or vaccinations. Every donor was a Caucasian adult living in Nashville, Tennessee, USA. CD4+ T cells were enriched through magnetic negative selection, after which naive cells were positively selected on CD45RA and the remaining negative fraction served as the memory subset. Blood was collected by leukapheresis, and PBMCs were isolated by Ficoll-Histopaque density gradient centrifugation and then cryopreserved in liquid nitrogen vapor phase. Analytical flow cytometry was used to check the purity and quantity of every magnetically sorted T cell population. Genomic DNA was isolated from each sorted fraction and quantified by UV absorbance on a Nanodrop 2000c. Taken from cysteine to phenylalanine, the CDR3 has 11 residues. Left in the record is the CDR3 DNA by itself, 33 bases read in frame from the first base. A distance of 3 bases separates the germline ends of V and J, which lose 4 bases and 5 bases respectively. The germline V gene specifies SQVTM as CDR1 and ANQGSEA as CDR2.

This receptor chain uses TRBV29-1 and TRBJ2-6, with no confidently assigned D gene. This TCR came from a man aged 25-45 years in good health. Specimen: naive CD4+ T cells sorted from blood. The cell subset or site label, read with the paper, signifies: CD45RA+ positively selected. For the CDR3, the sequence is CSVARANVLTF. The DNA reads TGCAGCGTTGCCAGGGCCAACGTCCTGACTTTC.